This T cell receptor (beta chain) is from a study of shared clonotypes between healthy human individuals. The CDR3 is 15 amino acids. CDR1 is MDHEN, CDR2 SYDVKM, per germline. V gave up 2 bases and J gave up 2 bases, with 13 bases separating them. TCRdb keeps only in-frame clones here, not all; method: immunoSEQ multiplex PCR. Found here are 2 million to 3 million clones, approximately 94% of them singletons; the top ten hold more than 0.35%. The chain carries TRBV28 and TRBJ2-7; unclear D gene. Material for sequencing was naive CD4+ T cells from PBMCs. Stated subset: CD45RA+ positively selected. The clonotype originates from a man aged 18 to 29 in good health. Some clones in this sample may be carry-over from other donors' samples. CDR3 sequence (DNA): TGTGCCAGCAGTTTAAAGCGCGGCGTAACCTACGAGCAGTACTTC. It codes for CASSLKRGVTYEQYF.